This TCR beta chain was identified during a study of regulatory T cells in long-lasting Graves disease. This CDR3 has 16 residues. Germline V lookup: CDR1 SGHAT, CDR2 FQDESV (reference sequence). Trimming pared 2 bases from V and 4 bases from J, leaving 16 bases between. Construction of the TCR beta libraries employed iRepertoire HTBI primers in conjunction with Arm-PCR of CDR3 regions. One entry per CDR3 protein, called by TCRdb with MiXCR from the multiplex PCR reads. The sample comprises 400,000 to 500,000 distinct CDR3 sequences, less than 25% of which are singletons, and less than 9% rests with the top ten. This clonotype was recorded a few times. Its antigen is not known. Study-level results: Only peripheral blood was studied, not thyroid tissue. Persistent disease exhibited a predilection for TRBV28, TRBJ1-2 and TRBJ2-5. TCR diversity was lower in persistent Graves' patients than in newly diagnosed ones.

Regarding time point: persistent/refractory GD, antithyroid drugs over 5 years with positive TRAb. After RNA was extracted from PBMCs, the TCR library was made from it. The patient group derived from an endocrinology department in Xi'an, China. The material was peripheral blood mononuclear cells (PBMCs), obtained when the disease was refractory, from a patient treated with antithyroid drugs. The sequence came from a female donor with Graves disease. This rearrangement joins TRBV11-1 to TRBJ2-3; possibly TRBD1 or TRBD2 for D (5 bases each). CDR3 nucleotides: TGTGCCAGCAGCTTATCCTCTGCTGGGGGAGCAGATACGCAGTATTTT. This encodes CASSLSSAGGADTQYF.